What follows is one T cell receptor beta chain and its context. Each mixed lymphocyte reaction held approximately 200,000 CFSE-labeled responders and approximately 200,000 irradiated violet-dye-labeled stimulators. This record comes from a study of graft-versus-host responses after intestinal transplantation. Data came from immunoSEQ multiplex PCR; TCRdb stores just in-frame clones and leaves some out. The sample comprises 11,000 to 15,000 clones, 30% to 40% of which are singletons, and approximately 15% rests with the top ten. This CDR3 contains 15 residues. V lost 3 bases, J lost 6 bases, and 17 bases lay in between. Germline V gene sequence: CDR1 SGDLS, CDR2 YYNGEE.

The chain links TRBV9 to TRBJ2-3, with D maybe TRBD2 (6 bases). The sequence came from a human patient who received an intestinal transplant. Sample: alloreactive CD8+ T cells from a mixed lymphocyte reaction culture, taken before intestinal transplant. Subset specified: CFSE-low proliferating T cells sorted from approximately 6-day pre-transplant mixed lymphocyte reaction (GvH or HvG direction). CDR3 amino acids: CASSEGLVALDTQYF. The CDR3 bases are TGTGCCAGCAGCGAGGGACTGGTCGCCCTTGATACGCAGTATTTT.